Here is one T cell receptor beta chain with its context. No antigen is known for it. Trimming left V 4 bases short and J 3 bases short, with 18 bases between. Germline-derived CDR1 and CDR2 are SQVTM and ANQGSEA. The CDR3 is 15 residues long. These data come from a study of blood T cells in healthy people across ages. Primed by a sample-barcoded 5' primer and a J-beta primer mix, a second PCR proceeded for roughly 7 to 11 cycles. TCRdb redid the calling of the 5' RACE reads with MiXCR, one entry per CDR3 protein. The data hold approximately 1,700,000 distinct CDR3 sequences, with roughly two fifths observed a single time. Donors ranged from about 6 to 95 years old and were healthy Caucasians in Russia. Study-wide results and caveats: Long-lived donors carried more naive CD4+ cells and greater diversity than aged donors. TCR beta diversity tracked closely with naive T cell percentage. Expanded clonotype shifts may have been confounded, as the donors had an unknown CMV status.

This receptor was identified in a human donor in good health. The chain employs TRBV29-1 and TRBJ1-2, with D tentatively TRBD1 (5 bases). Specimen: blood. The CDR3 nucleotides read TGCAGCGTTGCCCTGGGACCACCGAAGGACTATGGCTACACCTTC. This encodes CSVALGPPKDYGYTF.